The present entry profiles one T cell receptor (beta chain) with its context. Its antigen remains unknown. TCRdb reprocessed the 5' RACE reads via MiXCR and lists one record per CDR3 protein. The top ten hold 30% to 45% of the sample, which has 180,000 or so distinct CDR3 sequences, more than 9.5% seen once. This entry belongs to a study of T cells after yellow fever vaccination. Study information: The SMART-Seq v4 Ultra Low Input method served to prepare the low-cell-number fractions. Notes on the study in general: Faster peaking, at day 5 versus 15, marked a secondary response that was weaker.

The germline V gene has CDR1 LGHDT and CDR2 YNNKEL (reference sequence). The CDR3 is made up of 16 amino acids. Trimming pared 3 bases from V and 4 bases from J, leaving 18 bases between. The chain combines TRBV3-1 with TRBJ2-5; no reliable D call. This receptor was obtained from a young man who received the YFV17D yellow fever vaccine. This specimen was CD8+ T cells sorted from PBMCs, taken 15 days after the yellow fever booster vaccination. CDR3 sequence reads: CASSHKGGWATETQYF. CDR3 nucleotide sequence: TGTGCCAGCAGCCACAAAGGCGGCTGGGCAACAGAGACCCAGTACTTC.